This T cell receptor (beta chain) was obtained from a study of beta chain features in type 1 diabetes. Notes on the study in general: Comparison showed that naive, central memory and Treg TCRB repertoires appeared more similar among patients than among healthy donors.

To note about this clone: Its cognate antigen is unknown. Other DNA sequences within the sample encode an identical CDR3.

Sequencing targeted expressed TCRB transcripts, as all isolated RNA had been reverse transcribed. Repertoires were generated with immunoSEQ multiplex PCR, while TCRdb's copy carries only in-frame clones and drops some. The data show 240,000 or so clones, 68% seen once. The source is a man aged 30 to 45 in good health. The sample consisted of naive CD4+ T cells from blood.

CDR3 residues: CSVGGRMNTEAFF. CDR3 bases: TGCAGCGTGGGTGGCAGAATGAACACTGAAGCTTTCTTT. This rearrangement joins TRBV29-1 to TRBJ1-1, with D uncertain. The CDR3 covers 13 residues. The germline CDR1 and CDR2 sequences are SQVTM and ANQGSEA. V gave up 6 bases and J gave up 0 bases, with 11 bases separating them.